This T cell receptor (beta chain) emerged from a study of OX40 agonist ivuxolimab in advanced cancers. For the study in its entirety: Ivuxolimab, which targeted the costimulatory receptor OX40 (CD134), was an agonistic, fully human IgG2 monoclonal antibody. Peripheral TCRbeta sequencing was intended to test whether TCR sequence diversity was altered and clonal T-cell expansion was caused by ivuxolimab. In the dose-escalation cohort, 82.7% of patients were male, and the mean age was roughly 60 years, with a range of roughly 23 to 85. Partial responses occurred in three dose-escalation patients, of whom one had hepatocellular carcinoma and two had cutaneous melanoma. Intravenous ivuxolimab was administered to patients every 2 weeks at six dose levels: 0.01, 0.1, 0.3, 1.5, 3 and 10 mg/kg. The paper covers the monotherapy dose-escalation part of the phase I ivuxolimab trial, which included N of about 50 patients. Among the 52 dose-escalation patients, approximately 20 had hepatocellular carcinoma, about 15 melanoma, 9 renal cell carcinoma and 9 head and neck cancer. Prior anti-PD-1, anti-PD-L1 or anti-CTLA-4 therapy was permitted, and approximately 40% of dose-escalation patients had received checkpoint inhibitors.

From the germline V gene, CDR1 is SGHTA and CDR2 is FQGNSA. The germline V end is reduced by 7 bases and the J end by 0 bases; junction bases left unmatched: 11. The CDR3 runs 17 amino acids, cysteine and phenylalanine included. The entry retains the CDR3 DNA only, 51 bases that are in frame from base 1. Of note for this clone: The clone's antigen remains unknown. Per-base quality was not reported, and no clone a single base away is much larger than it.

For sequencing of the TCRbeta CDR3 region, genomic DNA was extracted from the sorted cells. The immunoSEQ Assay was used to sequence the TCRbeta CDR3 regions. The table comes from immuneACCESS by way of TCRdb, which keeps in-frame sequences with V and J called. Part of the clones is missing from these tables; in studies checked, under half for an unresolved V gene and the rest for unknown reasons. The sample has fewer than 65,000 clones on record, 94% of them singletons. In total, the top ten clones hold roughly a fifth of the sample. The trial excluded patients who had a history of autoimmune disease or were on systemic immunosuppression. Peripheral blood for TCR sequencing was collected from all dose cohorts at baseline, on cycle 4 day 1, and on cycle 7 day 1. The samples were drawn from a first-in-human, open-label, multicenter phase I dose-escalation trial of ivuxolimab. Adults with locally advanced or metastatic melanoma, renal cell, hepatocellular, or head and neck squamous cell carcinoma were enrolled in the trial. Before TCR sequencing, CD4+ and CD8+ T cells were separately sorted from peripheral blood.

What the research found in general, with its limitations: After ivuxolimab, expanded clones were on average more numerous among CD8+ T cells than among CD4+ T cells. Clonal expansion of both CD4+ and CD8+ blood T cells was observed from baseline to week 6 at doses 0.1 to 3.0 mg/kg. Low levels of normalized T-cell clonal expansion were also seen in some patients who did not respond. The antigen specificity of the peripheral T cells that underwent clonal expansion was not determined. In partial responders in the 0.1-3.0 mg/kg groups, normalized peripheral clonal expansion was found to be among the lowest, especially among CD8+ T cells.

The sequence came from an adult with an advanced solid tumor such as melanoma, head and neck, liver or kidney cancer. This specimen consisted of CD4+ or CD8+ T cells sorted from blood, obtained in a trial of the OX40 agonist ivuxolimab. Recombination joined TRBV7-2 with TRBJ2-2; 7 middle bases align to TRBD2. The CDR3 region has the sequence CASNTVSGVANTGELFF. The base sequence is TGTGCCAGCAACACCGTCAGCGGGGTGGCGAACACCGGGGAGCTGTTTTTT. Reference TRBV7-2 and TRBJ2-2 genes cover what lies past the CDR3, so the full variable domain is GAGVSQSPSNKVTEKGKDVELRCDPISGHTALYWYRQSLGQGLEFLIYFQGNSAPDKSGLPSDRFSAERTGGSVSTLTIQRTQQEDSAVYLCASNTVSGVANTGELFFGEGSRLTVL.